Listed below are T cell receptor beta chains from one sample, sequenced in a study of blood T cell repertoires in COVID-19. Sequencing was performed with immunoSEQ multiplex PCR; in TCRdb, only in-frame clones are kept and a portion is missing. Among 65,000 to 90,000 clones listed, 90% to 95% were seen once. The sequenced sample was peripheral blood. The origin of the receptors is a human donor in a cohort sampled during active COVID-19. CDR3s include the opening cysteine and the closing phenylalanine or tryptophan. D genes are given only for firm matches. Not all rows give a size; the values are once, few, many and, for expanded clones, a class.

cdr3_nt cdr3_aa v_call clone_size j_call d_call
TGTGCCAGCAGCTTACAAGACAGGGGGAACACTGAAGCTTTCTTT CASSLQDRGNTEAFF TRBV11-2 . TRBJ1-1 TRBD1
TGTGCCAGCAGCTTAAACCAGGGTAACACTGAAGCTTTCTTT CASSLNQGNTEAFF TRBV7-9 . TRBJ1-1 .
TGTGCCAGCAGCTTAGGGGGGCAGGGCTATGGCTACACCTTC CASSLGGQGYGYTF TRBV7-9 . TRBJ1-2 .
TGTGCCAGCTCAACTACAGGGCCAGATACGCAGTATTTT CASSTTGPDTQYF TRBV18 . TRBJ2-3 .
TGTGCCATCAGTGATGAACTAGCGGGGGCCTACGAGCAGTACTTC CAISDELAGAYEQYF TRBV10-3 few TRBJ2-7 TRBD2
TGTGCCAGTAGAGCAGGGGCACCTAACTATGGCTACACCTTC CASRAGAPNYGYTF TRBV19 once TRBJ1-2 .
TGTGCCAGCAGCCAAGGCCGGCGGTCCGAGCAGTACTTC CASSQGRRSEQYF TRBV3-1/TRBV3-2 few TRBJ2-7 .
TGTGCCAGCAGCGGGGACAGGGGGCCAACCCAGTACTTC CASSGDRGPTQYF TRBV2 . TRBJ2-5 TRBD1
TGTGCCAGCAGCCCCCCCGGGACACCCTTCGGGGAGCTGTTTTTT CASSPPGTPFGELFF TRBV9 . TRBJ2-2 .
TGTGCCAGCAGCCCCCGGACAGGGCTGCGGATCTTC CASSPRTGLRIF TRBV11-2 . TRBJ2-1 TRBD1
TGCAGCTGCAGAACAGATACGCAGTATTTT CSCRTDTQYF TRBV29-1 once TRBJ2-3 .
TGTGCCAGCAGCCAAGATGGACAGTTGAACACTGAAGCTTTCTTT CASSQDGQLNTEAFF TRBV3-1/TRBV3-2 . TRBJ1-1 .
TGCGCCAGCAGCCAAAGGGAGGGAAGTACTCCCTACAATGAGCAGTTCTTC CASSQREGSTPYNEQFF TRBV4-1 . TRBJ2-1 TRBD2
TGTGCCAGCAGCCAAGTCGGGACAGGGATGGGGCCAGATACGCAGTATTTT CASSQVGTGMGPDTQYF TRBV3-1/TRBV3-2 . TRBJ2-3 TRBD1
TGTGCCACCAGTGATCCGGGACAGGGCTACACCTTC CATSDPGQGYTF TRBV24-1 . TRBJ1-2 TRBD1
TGTGCCAGCAGCCCGGGACTAGCGGGGCACCACGAGCAGTACTTC CASSPGLAGHHEQYF TRBV3-1/TRBV3-2 . TRBJ2-7 TRBD2
TGTGCCAGCAGCTTAGAGGCCAATACCCCGGGTGGCTACACCTTC CASSLEANTPGGYTF TRBV11-2 . TRBJ1-2 .
TGTGCCACCAGTGGGCGTTTTGACAATGAGCAGTTCTTC CATSGRFDNEQFF TRBV15 . TRBJ2-1 .
TGTGCCAGCAGCCCCCCAGGGTTCTCCGGGGAGCTGTTTTTT CASSPPGFSGELFF TRBV3-1/TRBV3-2 medium-sized TRBJ2-2 .
TGTGCCAGCAGTTCTCCCCGACAGGCCAGCAATCAGCCCCAGCATTTT CASSSPRQASNQPQHF TRBV6-5 . TRBJ1-5 .
TGTGCCAGCAGTTATCCTGTAGCGGGGGGGCCTGAGAATGAGCAGTTCTTC CASSYPVAGGPENEQFF TRBV6-2/TRBV6-3 . TRBJ2-1 TRBD2
TGTGCCAGTCGAATAGAAGCGGGACACCGGGGGCTCTATGGCTACACCTTC CASRIEAGHRGLYGYTF TRBV19 . TRBJ1-2 .
TGTGCCAGCAGTCTCGGCGGGCGCAACACAGATACGCAGTATTTT CASSLGGRNTDTQYF TRBV5-4 . TRBJ2-3 .
TGTGCCAGCGCCCGAACAGGGCAGGGCTACACCTTC CASARTGQGYTF TRBV3-1/TRBV3-2 . TRBJ1-2 .
TGTGCCATCAGACTGGGGGGACCGAACACCGGGGAGCTGTTTTTT CAIRLGGPNTGELFF TRBV10-3 . TRBJ2-2 .
TGTGCTAGTGGTTTGCGAATCTGGGCTAGCGGGGGGACAGATACGCAGTATTTT CASGLRIWASGGTDTQYF TRBV12-5 . TRBJ2-3 TRBD2
TGTGCCAGTAGCAAGGGGACAGGCAATCAGCCCCAGCATTTT CASSKGTGNQPQHF TRBV19 . TRBJ1-5 TRBD1
TGTGCCAGCACCTGGGGGGACTTCCTGTCCCACGAGCAGTACTTC CASTWGDFLSHEQYF TRBV7-2 . TRBJ2-7 .
TGTGCCAGCAGCCCCGGGGGAATAGCCCGCACAGATACGCAGTATTTT CASSPGGIARTDTQYF TRBV5-4 . TRBJ2-3 .
TGTGCCAGCAGCCGCCGGGCTAGCGGCACAGATACGCAGTATTTT CASSRRASGTDTQYF TRBV6-5 . TRBJ2-3 .
TGTGCCAGACCAGGGGTGAGTAGCAATCAGCCCCAGCATTTT CARPGVSSNQPQHF TRBV6-4 . TRBJ1-5 .
TGCGCCAGCAGCCTCAGCCAGACACAAAGCACAGATACGCAGTATTTT CASSLSQTQSTDTQYF TRBV4-3 . TRBJ2-3 .
TGCGCCAGCAGCCCTTCCTCTGGAAACACCATATATTTT CASSPSSGNTIYF TRBV5-1 few TRBJ1-3 .
TGTGCCAGTAGTATAGCCAGGGTTTATGGAAACACCATATATTTT CASSIARVYGNTIYF TRBV19 few TRBJ1-3 .
TGTGCCAGCAGCTTAGGGGGCGCGAGTAATGAAAAACTGTTTTTT CASSLGGASNEKLFF TRBV7-2 . TRBJ1-4 .